This T cell receptor (beta chain) was sequenced in a study of blood T cell repertoires in COVID-19. Study context: From T cells, B-cell-depleted T cells, or PBMCs came the material, which was cDNA or gDNA.

Original processing methods: Scientists estimated how many nucleated cells there were by amplifying reference gene primers. Using immunoSEQ multiplex PCR, the repertoire was profiled, and TCRdb retains in-frame clones only, with some absent. The DNA gave D and trimming, while V, J and clone size come from that table. The table has about 130,000 clones, approximately 83% seen once. Germline V lookup: CDR1 SQVTM, CDR2 ANQGSEA. The CDR3 covers 16 residues. V gave up 6 bases and J gave up 4 bases; unmatched junction bases: 8. This receptor was identified in a woman between 50 and 59 years old who had recovered from COVID-19. The sequenced sample consisted of peripheral blood. The V gene is TRBV29-1, the J gene TRBJ2-1; 14 bases are a match to TRBD2. CDR3 nucleotide sequence: TGCAGCGTGCCCGGGACTAGCGGGAGAAGGTACAATGAGCAGTTCTTC. Amino acids: CSVPGTSGRRYNEQFF.